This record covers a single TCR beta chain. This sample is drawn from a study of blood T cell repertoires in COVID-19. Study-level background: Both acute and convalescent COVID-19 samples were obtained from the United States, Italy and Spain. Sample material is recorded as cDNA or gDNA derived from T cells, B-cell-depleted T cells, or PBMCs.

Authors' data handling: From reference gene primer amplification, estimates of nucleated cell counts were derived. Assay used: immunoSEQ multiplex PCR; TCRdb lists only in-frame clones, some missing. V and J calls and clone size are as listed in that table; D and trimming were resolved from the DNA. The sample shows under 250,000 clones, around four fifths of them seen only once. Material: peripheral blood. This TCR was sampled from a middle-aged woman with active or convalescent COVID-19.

Here the CDR3 DNA reads TGTGCCAGGAACCGGGACAGGGGTAACACAGATACGCAGTATTTT. Translating it yields CARNRDRGNTDTQYF. The chain recombines TRBV2 with TRBJ2-3; TRBD1 aligns across 10 bases. The V gene's germline CDR1 is SNHLY and CDR2 FYNNEI. V shed 9 bases, J shed 2 bases, and the junction held 8 bases outside the gene matches. The CDR3 runs 15 residues.